These 7 T cell receptor beta chains were sequenced from one sample in a study of blood T cell repertoires in COVID-19. TCRdb's table, derived via immunoSEQ multiplex PCR, lists solely in-frame clones and lacks some. The sample gives over 95,000 clones, about 87% of which show up once; 4% to 5.5% is in the top ten. Sequenced: peripheral blood. The source of these receptors is a woman aged 45-59 years with acute or convalescent COVID-19.

The chain links TRBV25-1 to TRBJ1-2; no firm D call. From germline, CDR1 is MGHDK and CDR2 SYGVNS. The CDR3 covers 13 residues. The germline V and J ends were trimmed by 1 base and 4 bases, with 7 bases remaining between them. This chain's CDR3 is CASSEFEGYGYTF. CDR3 DNA: TGTGCCAGCAGTGAATTTGAGGGCTATGGCTACACCTTC.

About this clone: One end of the junction does not line up with germline, which may come from a read error. This sequence joins TRBV27 and TRBJ1-2, with D unresolved. CDR3 length: 16 residues. Per germline, CDR1 MNHEY and CDR2 SMNVEV (reference sequence). This chain's CDR3 is CASSLSRGIADYGYTF. Written as DNA, the CDR3 is TGTGCCAGCAGCTTATCCCGGGGTATTGCCGACTATGGCTACACCTTC.

V usage is TRBV3-1 (or the pseudogene TRBV3-2) and J usage is TRBJ2-2, with D unresolved. CDR1 and CDR2 (germline): LGHDT, YNNKEL (reference sequence). The V and J ends lost 0 bases and 1 base respectively, with 9 bases between them. The CDR3 is 16 residues long. CDR3 sequence reads: CASSQEYHRNTGELFF. CDR3 in DNA: TGTGCCAGCAGCCAAGAATACCACAGGAACACCGGGGAGCTGTTTTTT.

The gene calls are TRBV5-1 and TRBJ2-5; the D is unclear. The CDR3 contains 13 residues. Germline CDR1 and CDR2: SGHRS and YFSETQ. The ends were cut back, 0 bases at V and 0 bases at J, with 3 bases in the middle. The CDR3 sequence is CASSLVDQETQYF. In DNA form, the CDR3 reads TGCGCCAGCAGCTTGGTAGACCAAGAGACCCAGTACTTC.

V and J are TRBV12-2 and TRBJ2-1; the D segment call TRBD1 is taken from the table without a DNA check. TRBV12-2 is listed as a pseudogene. There are 17 residues in the CDR3. CDR3 nucleotides: TGTGCAAGTCGCTTAATATTTCGCCAGATTAACTACAATGAGCAGTTCTTC. Translation gives CASRLIFRQINYNEQFF.

CDR3 residues: CATSDSRLAGGPNEQFF. The CDR3 nucleotides are TGTGCCACCAGTGATTCGAGACTAGCGGGGGGCCCCAATGAGCAGTTCTTC. The V gene is TRBV24-1, the J gene TRBJ2-1; 13 nucleotides agree with TRBD2. The CDR3 runs 17 residues. V gave up 2 bases and J gave up 6 bases; unmatched junction bases: 6. Looked up from germline, CDR1 is KGHDR and CDR2 is SFDVKD.

This clone appeared once. This rearrangement joins TRBV19 to TRBJ1-3; 9 bases map to TRBD1. CDR1 LNHDA and CDR2 SQIVND come from the germline V gene (reference sequence). V gave up 3 bases and J gave up 4 bases; unmatched junction bases: 4. The CDR3 contains 15 residues. CDR3 sequence reads: CASSITGGAGNTIYF. CDR3 sequence (DNA): TGTGCCAGTAGTATCACAGGGGGCGCCGGAAACACCATATATTTT.